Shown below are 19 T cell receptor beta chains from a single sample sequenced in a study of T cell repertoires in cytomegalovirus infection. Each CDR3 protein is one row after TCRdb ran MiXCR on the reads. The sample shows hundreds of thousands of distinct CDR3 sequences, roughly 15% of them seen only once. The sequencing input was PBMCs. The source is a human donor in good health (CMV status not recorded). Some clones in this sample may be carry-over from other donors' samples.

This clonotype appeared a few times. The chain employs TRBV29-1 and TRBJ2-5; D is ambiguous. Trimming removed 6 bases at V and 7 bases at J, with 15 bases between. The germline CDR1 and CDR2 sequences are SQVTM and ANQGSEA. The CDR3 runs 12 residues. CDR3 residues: CSVADLYGTQYF. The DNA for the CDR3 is TGCAGCGTCGCGGACCTTTATGGGACCCAGTACTTC.

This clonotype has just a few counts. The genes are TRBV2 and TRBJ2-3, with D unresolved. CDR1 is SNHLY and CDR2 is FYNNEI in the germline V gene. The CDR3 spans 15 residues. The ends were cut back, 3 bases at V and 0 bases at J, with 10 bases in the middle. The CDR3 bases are TGTGCCAGCAGTGATAAGAGGTTTAGCACAGATACGCAGTATTTT. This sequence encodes CASSDKRFSTDTQYF.

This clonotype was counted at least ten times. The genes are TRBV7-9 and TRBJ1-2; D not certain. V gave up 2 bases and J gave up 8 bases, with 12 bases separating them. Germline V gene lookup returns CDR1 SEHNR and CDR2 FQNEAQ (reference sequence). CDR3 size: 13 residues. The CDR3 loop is CASSLSLYDGYTF. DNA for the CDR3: TGTGCCAGCAGCTTATCCCTATATGACGGCTACACCTTC.

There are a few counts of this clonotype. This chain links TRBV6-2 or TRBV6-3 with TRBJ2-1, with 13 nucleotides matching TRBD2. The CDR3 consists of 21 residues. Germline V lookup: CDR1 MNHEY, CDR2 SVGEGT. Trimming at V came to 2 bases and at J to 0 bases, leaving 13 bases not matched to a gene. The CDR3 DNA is TGTGCCAGCAGTTACCCCCTTTCCGGGACTAGCGGGGCCCCCTCCTACAATGAGCAGTTCTTC. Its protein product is CASSYPLSGTSGAPSYNEQFF.

The CDR3 bases are TGTGCCAGAAGCCCAGTCGGCGCGGAGATAGGGGAGACCCAGTACTTC. Its translation is CARSPVGAEIGETQYF. This chain links TRBV7-9 with TRBJ2-5; the D is unclear. Trimming took off 9 bases at V and 5 bases at J, with 25 bases between the two ends. This CDR3 spans 16 amino acids. Germline V gene lookup returns CDR1 SEHNR and CDR2 FQNEAQ (reference sequence).

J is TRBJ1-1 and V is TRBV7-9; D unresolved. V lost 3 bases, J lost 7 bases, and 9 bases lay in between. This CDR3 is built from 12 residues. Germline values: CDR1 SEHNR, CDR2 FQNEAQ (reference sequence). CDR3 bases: TGTGCCAGCAGCTTCACGAGTCTTGAAGCTTTCTTT. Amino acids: CASSFTSLEAFF.

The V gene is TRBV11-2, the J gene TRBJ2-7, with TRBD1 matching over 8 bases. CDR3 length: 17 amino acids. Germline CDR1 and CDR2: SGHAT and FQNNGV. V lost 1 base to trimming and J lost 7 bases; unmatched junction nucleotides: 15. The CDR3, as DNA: TGTGCCAGCAGCTTAGGTGGTGCTCAGGACAGGGCGAGGGAGCAGTACTTC. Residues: CASSLGGAQDRAREQYF.

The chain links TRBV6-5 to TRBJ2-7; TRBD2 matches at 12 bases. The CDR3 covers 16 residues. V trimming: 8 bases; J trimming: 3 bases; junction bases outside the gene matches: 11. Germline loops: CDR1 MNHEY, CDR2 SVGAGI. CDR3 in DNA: TGTGCCAGCCTTCGACTAGCGGGGGTACCATACTACGAGCAGTACTTC. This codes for CASLRLAGVPYYEQYF.

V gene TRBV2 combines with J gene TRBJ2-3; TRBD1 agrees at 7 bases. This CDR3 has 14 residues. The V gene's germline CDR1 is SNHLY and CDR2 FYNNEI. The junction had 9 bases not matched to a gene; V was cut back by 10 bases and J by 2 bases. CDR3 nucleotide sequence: TGTGCCACCCGACAGGGCCCTAACACAGATACGCAGTATTTT. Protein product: CATRQGPNTDTQYF. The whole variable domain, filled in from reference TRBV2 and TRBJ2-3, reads EPEVTQTPSHQVTQMGQEVILRCVPISNHLYFYWYRQILGQKVEFLVSFYNNEISEKSEIFDDQFSVERPDGSNFTLKIRSTKLEDSAMYFCATRQGPNTDTQYFGPGTRLTVL.

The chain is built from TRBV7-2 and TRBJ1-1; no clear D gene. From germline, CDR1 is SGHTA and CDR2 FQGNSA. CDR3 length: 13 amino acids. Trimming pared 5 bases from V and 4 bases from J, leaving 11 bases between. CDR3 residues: CASSLLWGTEAFF. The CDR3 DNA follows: TGTGCCAGCAGCCTCTTATGGGGCACTGAAGCTTTCTTT.

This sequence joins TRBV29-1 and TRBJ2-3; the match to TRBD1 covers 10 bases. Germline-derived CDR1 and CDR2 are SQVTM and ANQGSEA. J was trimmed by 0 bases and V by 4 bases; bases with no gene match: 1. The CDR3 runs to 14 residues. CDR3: CSVGQGASTDTQYF. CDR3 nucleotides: TGCAGCGTTGGACAGGGGGCTAGCACAGATACGCAGTATTTT.

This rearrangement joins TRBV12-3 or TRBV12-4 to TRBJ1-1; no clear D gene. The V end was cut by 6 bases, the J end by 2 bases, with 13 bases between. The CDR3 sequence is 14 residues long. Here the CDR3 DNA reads TGTGCCAGCAGCAGACGGACGGAAAACACTGAAGCTTTCTTT. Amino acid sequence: CASSRRTENTEAFF.

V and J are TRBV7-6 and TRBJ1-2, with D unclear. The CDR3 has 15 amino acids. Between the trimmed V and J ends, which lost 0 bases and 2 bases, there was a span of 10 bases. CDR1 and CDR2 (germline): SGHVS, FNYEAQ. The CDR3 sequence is CASSLAIGSNYGYTF. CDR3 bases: TGTGCCAGCAGCTTAGCGATAGGTTCCAACTATGGCTACACCTTC.

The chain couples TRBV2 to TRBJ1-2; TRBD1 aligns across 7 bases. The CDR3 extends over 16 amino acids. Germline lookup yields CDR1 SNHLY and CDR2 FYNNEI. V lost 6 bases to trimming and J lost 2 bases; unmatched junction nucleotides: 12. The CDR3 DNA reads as TGTGCCAGCAGCTCTCCGGGACAGATCTACAACTATGGCTACACCTTC. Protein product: CASSSPGQIYNYGYTF.

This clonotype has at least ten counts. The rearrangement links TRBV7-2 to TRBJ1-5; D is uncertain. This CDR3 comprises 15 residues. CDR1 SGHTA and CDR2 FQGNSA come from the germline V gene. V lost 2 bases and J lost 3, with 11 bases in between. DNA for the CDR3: TGTGCCAGCAGCTTAAACAACGGACCCAATCAGCCCCAGCATTTT. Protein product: CASSLNNGPNQPQHF. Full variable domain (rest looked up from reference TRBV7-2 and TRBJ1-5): GAGVSQSPSNKVTEKGKDVELRCDPISGHTALYWYRQSLGQGLEFLIYFQGNSAPDKSGLPSDRFSAERTGGSVSTLTIQRTQQEDSAVYLCASSLNNGPNQPQHFGDGTRLSIL.

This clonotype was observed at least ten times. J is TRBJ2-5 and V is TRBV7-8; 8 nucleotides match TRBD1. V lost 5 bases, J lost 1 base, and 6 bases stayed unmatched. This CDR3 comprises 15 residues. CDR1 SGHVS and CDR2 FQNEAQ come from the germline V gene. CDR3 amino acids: CASSQQGDPQETQYF. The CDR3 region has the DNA TGTGCCAGCAGCCAACAGGGGGATCCCCAAGAGACCCAGTACTTC. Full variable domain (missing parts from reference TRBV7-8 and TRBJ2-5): GAGVSQSPRYKVAKRGQDVALRCDPISGHVSLFWYQQALGQGPEFLTYFQNEAQLDKSGLPSDRFFAERPEGSVSTLKIQRTQQEDSAVYLCASSQQGDPQETQYFGPGTRLLVL.

CDR3 in DNA: TGTGCCAGCAGTAGGGGGGGACTTAGCACAGATACGCAGTATTTT. Translated: CASSRGGLSTDTQYF. J is TRBJ2-3 and V is TRBV2, with a weak D call TRBD2 (7 bases). Germline CDR1 and CDR2: SNHLY and FYNNEI. V was pared by 5 bases and J by 0 bases, with 12 bases between. There are 15 residues in the CDR3.

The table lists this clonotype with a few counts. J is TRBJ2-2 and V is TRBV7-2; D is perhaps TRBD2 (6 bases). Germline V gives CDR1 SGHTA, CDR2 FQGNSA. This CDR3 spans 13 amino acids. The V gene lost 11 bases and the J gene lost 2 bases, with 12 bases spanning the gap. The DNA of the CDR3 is TGTGCCGGGGGAGGCCCCAACACCGGGGAGCTGTTTTTT. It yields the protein CAGGGPNTGELFF.

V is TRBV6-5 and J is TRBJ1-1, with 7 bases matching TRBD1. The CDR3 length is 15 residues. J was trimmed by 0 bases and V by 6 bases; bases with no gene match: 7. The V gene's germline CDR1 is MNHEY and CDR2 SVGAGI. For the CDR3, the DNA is TGTGCCAGCAGCCGCAGGACAGGCTTGAACACTGAAGCTTTCTTT. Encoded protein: CASSRRTGLNTEAFF.